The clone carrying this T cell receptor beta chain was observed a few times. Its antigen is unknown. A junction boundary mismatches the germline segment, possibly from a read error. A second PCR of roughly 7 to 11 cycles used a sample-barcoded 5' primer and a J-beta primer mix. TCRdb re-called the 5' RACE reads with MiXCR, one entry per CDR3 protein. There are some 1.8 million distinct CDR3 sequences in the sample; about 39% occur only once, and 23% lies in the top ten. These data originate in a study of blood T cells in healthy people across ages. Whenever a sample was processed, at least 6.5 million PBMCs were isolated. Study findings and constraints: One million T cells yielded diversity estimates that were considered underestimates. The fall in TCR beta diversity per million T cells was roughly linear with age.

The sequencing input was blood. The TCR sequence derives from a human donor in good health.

The CDR3 here is CASSRQGETSGATPPDTQYF. The CDR3 nucleotides are TGTGCCAGCAGCCGGCAGGGCGAGACTAGCGGAGCCACCCCACCCGATACGCAGTATTTT. V gene TRBV4-1 combines with J gene TRBJ2-3; TRBD2 matches at 9 bases. The CDR3 extends over 20 amino acids. Germline V gene data show CDR1 as MGHRA and CDR2 as YSYEKL.